This T cell receptor beta chain was recovered during a study of cytotoxic CD8 clonotypes in ibrutinib-treated CLL. In the study overall: The cohort had around 10 relapsed/refractory and around 14 treatment-naive patients, 17 to 18 IGHV unmutated.

V lost 3 bases, J lost 2 bases, and 7 bases lay in between. CDR3 size: 12 residues. CDR1 and CDR2 (germline): SQVTM, ANQGSEA. Some clones are missing from TCRdb's copy, which holds only in-frame ones; the method was immunoSEQ multiplex PCR. There are approximately 210,000 clones in the sample; around three quarters occur only once, and 13% lies in the top ten. The origin of this receptor is a human donor with chronic lymphocytic leukemia. The chain carries TRBV29-1 and TRBJ2-5; D uncertain. The sequenced sample was PBMCs, obtained after 24 months of ibrutinib treatment. The CDR3 DNA reads TGCAGCGTTGAGGGCTCACAAGAGACCCAGTACTTC. This encodes CSVEGSQETQYF.